Shown below are 8 T cell receptor beta chains from a single sample sequenced in a study of CD8 T cells in ankylosing spondylitis. Whole-study findings and limits: Among TCR beta sequences, a motif of fewer than 10 highly homologous variants appeared characteristic of ankylosing spondylitis blood.

Antigens of these TCRs are unknown. Each CDR3 protein gets one entry after TCRdb re-called the 5' RACE reads with MiXCR. The sample lists 400,000 or so distinct CDR3 sequences, 25% to 30% occurring once. The sequenced sample consisted of blood, either unsorted or a sorted T cell fraction (not recorded which). The receptors come from a male donor with ankylosing spondylitis.

This clonotype was counted only a few times. The chain employs TRBV24-1 and TRBJ1-2; the D is unclear. V lost 3 bases, J lost 0 bases, and 10 bases lay in between. CDR3 length: 15 residues. Germline CDR1 KGHDR, CDR2 SFDVKD. The CDR3 DNA reads as TGTGCCACCAGTGATCCCGACAAGTCTAACTATGGCTACACCTTC. This translates into CATSDPDKSNYGYTF.

The chain employs TRBV4-1 and TRBJ1-3; D uncertain. Germline V CDR1 and CDR2: MGHRA, YSYEKL. The V end lost 0 bases, the J end lost 1 base, and 10 bases lay between the germline ends. This CDR3 has 16 amino acids. The CDR3 protein is CASSQDQYGSGNTIYF. The CDR3 nucleotides read TGCGCCAGCAGCCAAGATCAATATGGGTCTGGAAACACCATATATTTT.

There are a few counts of this clonotype. The genes are TRBV5-1 and TRBJ2-1; 9 bases agree with TRBD2. The CDR3 consists of 15 residues. The V gene's germline CDR1 is SGHRS and CDR2 YFSETQ. V lost 4 bases to trimming and J lost 3 bases; unmatched junction nucleotides: 5. The DNA for the CDR3 is TGCGCCAGCAGCCCCGGGACTAGCCACTACAATGAGCAGTTCTTC. Translated, it gives CASSPGTSHYNEQFF.

The V gene is TRBV6-1, the J gene TRBJ2-7; D may be TRBD1 (5 bases). V lost 2 bases and J 3 bases, leaving 14 bases between the germline ends. The germline gives CDR1 MNHNS, CDR2 SASEGT. The CDR3 runs 15 residues. The CDR3 nucleotides are TGTGCCAGCAGTGAATTCAATAGACAGAACTACGAGCAGTACGTC. The encoded protein is CASSEFNRQNYEQYV.

V usage is TRBV9 and J usage is TRBJ2-6; D is undetermined. Between the trimmed V and J ends, which lost 3 bases and 0 bases, there was a span of 7 bases. The CDR3 extends over 15 amino acids. The germline CDR1 and CDR2 sequences are SGDLS and YYNGEE. CDR3 sequence: CASSGMSSGANVLTF. The CDR3 DNA follows: TGTGCCAGCAGCGGGATGAGCTCTGGGGCCAACGTCCTGACTTTC.

In its sample, this clonotype was seen a few times. J is TRBJ1-5 and V is TRBV12-3 or TRBV12-4, with TRBD1 as a possible D gene (6 bases). CDR3 length equals 14 residues. V lost 3 bases and J 9 bases, leaving 15 bases between the germline ends. CDR3 in DNA: TGTGCCAGCAGTTTGGCAGGGGTGGTGGGGCCCCAGCATTTT. Protein: CASSLAGVVGPQHF.

This clonotype was found a few times. J is TRBJ1-5 and V is TRBV5-1; 7 positions agree with TRBD1. This CDR3 contains 14 residues. Germline V gene lookup returns CDR1 SGHRS and CDR2 YFSETQ. After removal of 1 base from V and 6 bases from J, the junction contained 4 bases not matched to a gene. In DNA form, the CDR3 reads TGCGCCAGCAGCTTGAGACAGGGCGGTCAGCCCCAGCATTTT. This translates into CASSLRQGGQPQHF.

This clonotype was observed a few times. The genes are TRBV24-1 and TRBJ2-1; 7 positions match TRBD2. This CDR3 spans 10 amino acids. V was clipped by 11 bases and J by 9 bases; unmatched bases: 3. Germline V gene lookup returns CDR1 KGHDR and CDR2 SFDVKD. CDR3 DNA: TGTGCCAGAGGGGAGGGTGAGCAGTTCTTC. It yields the protein CARGEGEQFF.